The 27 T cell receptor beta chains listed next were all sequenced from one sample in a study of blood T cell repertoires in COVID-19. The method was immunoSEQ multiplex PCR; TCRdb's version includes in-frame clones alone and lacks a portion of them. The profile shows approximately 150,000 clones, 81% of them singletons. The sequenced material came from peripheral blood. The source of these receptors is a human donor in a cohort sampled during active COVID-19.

The CDR3 DNA sequence: TGCGCCAGCAGCCGAGCGACTAGCGGGGGGGCAGATACGCAGTATTTT. As protein: CASSRATSGGADTQYF. The chain is built from TRBV4-3 and TRBJ2-3; TRBD2 agrees at 14 bases. The CDR3 has 16 residues. Germline V gives CDR1 LGHNA, CDR2 YSLEER. The V segment lost 4 bases and the J segment 4 bases; nucleotides outside the gene matches: 4.

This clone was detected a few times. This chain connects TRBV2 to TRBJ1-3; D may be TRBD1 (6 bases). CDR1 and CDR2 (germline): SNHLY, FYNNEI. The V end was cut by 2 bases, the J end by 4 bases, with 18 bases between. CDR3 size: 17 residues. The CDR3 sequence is CASSEYSGGGRGNTIYF. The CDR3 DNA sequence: TGTGCCAGCAGTGAATATTCGGGCGGGGGGCGCGGAAACACCATATATTTT.

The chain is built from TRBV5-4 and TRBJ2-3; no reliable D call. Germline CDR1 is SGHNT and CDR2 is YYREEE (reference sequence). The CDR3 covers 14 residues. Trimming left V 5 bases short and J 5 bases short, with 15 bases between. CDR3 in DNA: TGTGCCAGCAGGGGTTTGACGGGTGAAGATACGCAGTATTTT. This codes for CASRGLTGEDTQYF.

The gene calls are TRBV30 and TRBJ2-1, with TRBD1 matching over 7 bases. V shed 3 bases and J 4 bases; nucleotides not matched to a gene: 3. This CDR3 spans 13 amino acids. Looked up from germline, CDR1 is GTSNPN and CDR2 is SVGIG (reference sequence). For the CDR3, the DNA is TGTGCCTGGAGGGGACAGAATTACAATGAGCAGTTCTTC. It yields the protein CAWRGQNYNEQFF.

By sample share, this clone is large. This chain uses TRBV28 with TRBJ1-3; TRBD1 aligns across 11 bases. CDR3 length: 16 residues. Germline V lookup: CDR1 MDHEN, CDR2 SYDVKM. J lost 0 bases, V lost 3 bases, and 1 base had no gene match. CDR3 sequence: CASSLGQGGSGNTIYF. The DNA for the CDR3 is TGTGCCAGCAGTTTGGGACAGGGGGGCTCTGGAAACACCATATATTTT.

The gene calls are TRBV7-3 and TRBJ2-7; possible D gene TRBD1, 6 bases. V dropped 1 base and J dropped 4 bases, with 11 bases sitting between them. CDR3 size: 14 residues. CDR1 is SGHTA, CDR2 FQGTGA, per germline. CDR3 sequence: CASSLNPGVYEQYF. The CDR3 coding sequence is TGTGCCAGCAGCTTAAATCCAGGGGTGTACGAGCAGTACTTC.

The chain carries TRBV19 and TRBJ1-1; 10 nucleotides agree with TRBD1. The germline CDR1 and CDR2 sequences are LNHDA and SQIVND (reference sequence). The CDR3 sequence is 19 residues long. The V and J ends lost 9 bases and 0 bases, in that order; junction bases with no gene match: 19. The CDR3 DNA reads TGTGCCAGCTTTACCGGGACAGGGGCCACTGTTTCTATGAACACTGAAGCTTTCTTT. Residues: CASFTGTGATVSMNTEAFF.

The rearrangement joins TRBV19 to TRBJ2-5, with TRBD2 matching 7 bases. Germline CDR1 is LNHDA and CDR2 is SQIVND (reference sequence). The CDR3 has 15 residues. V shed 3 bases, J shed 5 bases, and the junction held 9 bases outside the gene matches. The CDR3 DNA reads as TGTGCCAGTAGTATCGGGGGGATAGCACTGGAGACCCAGTACTTC. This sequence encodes CASSIGGIALETQYF.

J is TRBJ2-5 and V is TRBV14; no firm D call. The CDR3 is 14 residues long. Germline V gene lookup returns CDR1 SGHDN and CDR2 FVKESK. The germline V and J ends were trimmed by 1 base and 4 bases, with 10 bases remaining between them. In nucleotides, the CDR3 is TGTGCCAGCAGCCAAGCCTCCGGGTTAGAGACCCAGTACTTC. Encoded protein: CASSQASGLETQYF.

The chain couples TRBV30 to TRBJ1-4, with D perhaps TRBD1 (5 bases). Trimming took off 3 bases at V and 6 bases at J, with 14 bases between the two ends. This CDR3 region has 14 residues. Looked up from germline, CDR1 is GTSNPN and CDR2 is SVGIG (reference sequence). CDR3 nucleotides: TGTGCCTGGAGGAACCCCGGGGGGGATGAAAAACTGTTTTTT. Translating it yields CAWRNPGGDEKLFF.

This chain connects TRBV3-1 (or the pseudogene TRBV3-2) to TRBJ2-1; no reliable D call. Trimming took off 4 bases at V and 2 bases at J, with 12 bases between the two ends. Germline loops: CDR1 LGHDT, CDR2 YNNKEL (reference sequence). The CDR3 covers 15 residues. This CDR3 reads CASSRSRITYNEQFF. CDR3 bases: TGTGCCAGCAGCCGCAGCAGGATCACCTACAATGAGCAGTTCTTC.

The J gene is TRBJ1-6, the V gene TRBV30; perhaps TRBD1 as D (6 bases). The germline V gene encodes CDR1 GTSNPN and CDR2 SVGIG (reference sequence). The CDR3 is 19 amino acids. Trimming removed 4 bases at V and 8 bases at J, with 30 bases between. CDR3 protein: CAWMATPGGRGGFYSPLHF. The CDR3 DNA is TGTGCCTGGATGGCGACACCCGGGGGGCGCGGAGGATTTTATTCACCCCTCCACTTT.

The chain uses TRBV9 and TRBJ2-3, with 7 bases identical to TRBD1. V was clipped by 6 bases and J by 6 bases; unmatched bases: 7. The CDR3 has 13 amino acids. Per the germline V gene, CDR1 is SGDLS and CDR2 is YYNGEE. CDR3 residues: CASTQGDGDTQYF. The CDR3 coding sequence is TGTGCCAGCACCCAGGGGGACGGGGATACGCAGTATTTT.

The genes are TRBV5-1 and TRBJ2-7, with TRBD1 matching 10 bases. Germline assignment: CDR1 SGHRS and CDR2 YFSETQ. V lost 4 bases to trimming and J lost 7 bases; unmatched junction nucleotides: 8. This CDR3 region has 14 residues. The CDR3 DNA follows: TGCGCCAGCAGCGAGGGACAGGGGACTCGGGAGCAGTACTTC. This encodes CASSEGQGTREQYF.

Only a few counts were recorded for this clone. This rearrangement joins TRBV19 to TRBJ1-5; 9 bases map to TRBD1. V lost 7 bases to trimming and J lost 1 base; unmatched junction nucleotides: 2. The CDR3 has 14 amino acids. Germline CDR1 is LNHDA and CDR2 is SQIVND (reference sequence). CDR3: CASTDRGSNQPQHF. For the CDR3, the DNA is TGTGCCAGTACCGACAGGGGGAGCAATCAGCCCCAGCATTTT.

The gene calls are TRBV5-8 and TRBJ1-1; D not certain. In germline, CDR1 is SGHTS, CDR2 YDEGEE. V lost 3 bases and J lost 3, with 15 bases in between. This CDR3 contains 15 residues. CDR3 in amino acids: CASSSPREEDTEAFF. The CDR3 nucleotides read TGTGCCAGCAGCTCACCCCGAGAGGAAGACACTGAAGCTTTCTTT.

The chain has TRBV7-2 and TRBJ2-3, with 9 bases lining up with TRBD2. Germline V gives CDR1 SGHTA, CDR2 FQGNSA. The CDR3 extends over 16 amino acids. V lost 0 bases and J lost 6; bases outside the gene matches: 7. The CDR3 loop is CASSLAARGGTDTQYF. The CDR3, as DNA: TGTGCCAGCAGCTTAGCTGCGCGGGGGGGGACCGATACGCAGTATTTT.

Written as DNA, the CDR3 is TGTGCCTGGAGTGTACCAGGGGGCATAGGAAACACCATATATTTT. Its translation: CAWSVPGGIGNTIYF. V usage is TRBV30 and J usage is TRBJ1-3, with 8 bases fitting TRBD1. Trimming cost V 0 bases and J 4 bases; bases outside gene matches: 5. This CDR3 spans 15 amino acids. The germline V gene encodes CDR1 GTSNPN and CDR2 SVGIG (reference sequence).

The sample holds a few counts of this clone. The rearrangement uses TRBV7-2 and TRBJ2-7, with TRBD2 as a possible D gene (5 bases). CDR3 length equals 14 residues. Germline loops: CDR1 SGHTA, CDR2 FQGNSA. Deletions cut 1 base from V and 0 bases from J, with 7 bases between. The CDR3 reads CASSLGLASYEQYF. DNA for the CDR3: TGTGCCAGCAGCTTAGGTCTAGCCTCCTACGAGCAGTACTTC.

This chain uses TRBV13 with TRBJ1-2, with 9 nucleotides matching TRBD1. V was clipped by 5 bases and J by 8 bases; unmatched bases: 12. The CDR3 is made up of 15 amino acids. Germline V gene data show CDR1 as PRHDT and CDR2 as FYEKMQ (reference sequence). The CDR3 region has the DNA TGTGCCAGCAGCCTATCCCGGACAGGGGTCGGCGGCTACACCTTC. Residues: CASSLSRTGVGGYTF.

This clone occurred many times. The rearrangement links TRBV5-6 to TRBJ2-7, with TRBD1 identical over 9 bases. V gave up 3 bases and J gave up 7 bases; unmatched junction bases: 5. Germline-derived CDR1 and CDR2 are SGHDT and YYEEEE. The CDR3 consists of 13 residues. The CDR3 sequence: CASSSGTGREQYF. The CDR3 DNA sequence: TGTGCCAGCAGCTCCGGGACAGGGAGGGAGCAGTACTTC.

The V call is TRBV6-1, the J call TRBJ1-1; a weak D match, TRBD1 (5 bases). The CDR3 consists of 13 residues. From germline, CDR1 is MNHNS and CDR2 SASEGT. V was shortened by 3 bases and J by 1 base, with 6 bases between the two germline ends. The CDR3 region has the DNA TGTGCCAGCAGTGACACAGGGAACACTGAAGCTTTCTTT. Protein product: CASSDTGNTEAFF.

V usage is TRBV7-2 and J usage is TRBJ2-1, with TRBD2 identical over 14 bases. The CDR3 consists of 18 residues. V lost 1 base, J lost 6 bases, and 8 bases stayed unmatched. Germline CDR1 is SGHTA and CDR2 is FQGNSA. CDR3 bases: TGTGCCAGCAGCTTAGAAGGGACTAGCGGGAGTTGGAGCAATGAGCAGTTCTTC. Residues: CASSLEGTSGSWSNEQFF. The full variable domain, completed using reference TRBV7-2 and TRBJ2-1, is GAGVSQSPSNKVTEKGKDVELRCDPISGHTALYWYRQSLGQGLEFLIYFQGNSAPDKSGLPSDRFSAERTGGSVSTLTIQRTQQEDSAVYLCASSLEGTSGSWSNEQFFGPGTRLTVL.

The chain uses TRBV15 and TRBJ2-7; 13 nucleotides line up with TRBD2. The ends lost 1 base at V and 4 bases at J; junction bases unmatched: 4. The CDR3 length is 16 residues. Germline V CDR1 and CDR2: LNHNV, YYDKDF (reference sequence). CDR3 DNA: TGTGCCACCAGCAGAGGGACTAGCGGGAGAAAGTACGAGCAGTACTTC. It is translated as CATSRGTSGRKYEQYF. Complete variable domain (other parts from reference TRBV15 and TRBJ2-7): DAMVIQNPRYQVTQFGKPVTLSCSQTLNHNVMYWYQQKSSQAPKLLFHYYDKDFNNEADTPDNFQSRRPNTSFCFLDIRSPGLGDTAMYLCATSRGTSGRKYEQYFGPGTRLTVT.

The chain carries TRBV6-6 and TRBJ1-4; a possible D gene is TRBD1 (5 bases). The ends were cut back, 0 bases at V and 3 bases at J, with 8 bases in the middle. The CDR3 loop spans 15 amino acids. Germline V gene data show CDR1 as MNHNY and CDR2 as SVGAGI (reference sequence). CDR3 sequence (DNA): TGTGCCAGCAGTTACTCTAGGGGCCCTAATGAAAAACTGTTTTTT. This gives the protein CASSYSRGPNEKLFF.

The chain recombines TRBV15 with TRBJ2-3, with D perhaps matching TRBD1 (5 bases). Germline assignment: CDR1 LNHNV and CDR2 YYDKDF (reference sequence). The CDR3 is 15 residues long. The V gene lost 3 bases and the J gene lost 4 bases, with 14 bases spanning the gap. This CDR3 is CATSRTGAPADTQYF. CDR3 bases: TGTGCCACCAGCAGGACTGGGGCGCCGGCAGATACGCAGTATTTT.

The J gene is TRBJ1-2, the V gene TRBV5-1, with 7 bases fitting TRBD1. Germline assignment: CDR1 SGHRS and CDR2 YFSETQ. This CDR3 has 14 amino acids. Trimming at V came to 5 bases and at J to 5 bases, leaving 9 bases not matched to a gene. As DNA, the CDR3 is TGCGCCAGCAGGAGCCGGGACAGCTTTTATGGCTACACCTTC. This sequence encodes CASRSRDSFYGYTF.